This entry features one T cell receptor (beta chain) sequence. Its antigen is undetermined. The PCR made use of 60 Vbeta and 13 Jbeta primers. The protocol was immunoSEQ multiplex PCR, while the TCRdb copy is restricted to in-frame clones and leaves out a portion. The sample yields fewer than 300,000 clones, about four fifths seen once. This sample is part of a study of cytomegalovirus exposure and HLA in healthy donors. Overall study findings and caveats: Investigators reported fewer than 200 TCR beta chains as tied to cytomegalovirus.

This TCR was recovered from a girl aged 2 to 9 in good health and CMV-seronegative. The sample taken for sequencing was PBMCs.

CDR3 region: CASSGGSSGPGGDEQFF. The CDR3 DNA follows: TGTGCCAGCAGCGGGGGGTCTAGCGGCCCCGGCGGGGATGAGCAGTTCTTC. The V call is TRBV6-4, the J call TRBJ2-1; 7 bases align to TRBD2. Germline V gene lookup returns CDR1 MRHNA and CDR2 SNTAGT. CDR3 size: 17 residues. J was trimmed by 8 bases and V by 6 bases; bases with no gene match: 19.